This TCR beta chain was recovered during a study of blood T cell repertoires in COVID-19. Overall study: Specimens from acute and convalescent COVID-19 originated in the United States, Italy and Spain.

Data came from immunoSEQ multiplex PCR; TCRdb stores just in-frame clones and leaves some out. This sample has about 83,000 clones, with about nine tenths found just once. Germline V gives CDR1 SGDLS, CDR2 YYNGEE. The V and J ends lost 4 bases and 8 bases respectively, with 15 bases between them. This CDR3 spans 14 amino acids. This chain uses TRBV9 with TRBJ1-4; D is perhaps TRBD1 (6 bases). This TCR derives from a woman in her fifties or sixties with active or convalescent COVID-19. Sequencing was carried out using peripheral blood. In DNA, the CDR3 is TGTGCCAGCAGCAGAACAGGGTTAGGAGAAAAACTGTTTTTT. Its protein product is CASSRTGLGEKLFF.